A single sample gave rise to the 10 T cell receptor beta chains below, sequenced in a study of T cell clones after liver transplantation. TCRdb's table, derived via immunoSEQ multiplex PCR, lists solely in-frame clones and lacks some. The repertoire has more than 95,000 clones, roughly nine tenths of them found once; the top ten carry about 0.8%. Source: CD4+ T cells from blood, taken 12 months after liver transplant. These receptors came from a human patient who received a liver transplant. Part of the T cell pool may stem from the graft donor.

The chain is built from TRBV11-2 and TRBJ2-5, with 11 bases fitting TRBD2. J gave up 7 bases and V 4 bases, and 11 bases lay outside the gene matches. There are 16 residues in the CDR3. CDR1 SGHAT and CDR2 FQNNGV come from the germline V gene. This CDR3 is CASSSVLTSGVATQYF. The CDR3 nucleotides read TGTGCCAGCAGCTCGGTCCTGACTAGCGGGGTTGCGACCCAGTACTTC.

The J gene is TRBJ1-5, the V gene TRBV6-1, with D possibly TRBD1 on 6 matching bases. Germline V lookup: CDR1 MNHNS, CDR2 SASEGT. The CDR3 is 15 amino acids. Trimming stripped 1 base from V and 2 bases from J, with 9 bases between. The CDR3 is CASSEVGGGNQPQHF. CDR3 in DNA: TGTGCCAGCAGTGAAGTAGGGGGAGGCAATCAGCCCCAGCATTTT.

This clone was detected a few times. The chain joins TRBV7-8 to TRBJ2-2; possibly TRBD1 or TRBD2 for D (5 bases each). CDR3 length: 15 residues. Trimming shortened V by 2 bases and J by 4 bases, and 11 bases separated the two germline ends. Germline loops: CDR1 SGHVS, CDR2 FQNEAQ. The CDR3 is CASSLSGQGTGELFF. CDR3 in DNA: TGTGCCAGCAGCTTAAGCGGACAAGGCACCGGGGAGCTGTTTTTT.

The chain carries TRBV5-1 and TRBJ2-1; TRBD2 matches 8 bases. Germline CDR1 and CDR2: SGHRS and YFSETQ. V shed 4 bases and J 9 bases; nucleotides not matched to a gene: 12. CDR3 length equals 15 residues. The CDR3 region is CASSPGGLEGGEQFF. The CDR3 DNA sequence: TGCGCCAGCAGCCCGGGGGGACTAGAGGGTGGTGAGCAGTTCTTC.

The chain is built from TRBV5-1 and TRBJ2-1; D assignment may be TRBD1 or TRBD2 (5 bases each). The CDR3 sequence is 16 residues long. Germline V gene sequence: CDR1 SGHRS, CDR2 YFSETQ. Trimming removed 0 bases from V and 7 bases from J, with 17 bases in between. The chain's CDR3 is CASSLAPRGFGNEQFF. CDR3 sequence (DNA): TGCGCCAGCAGCTTGGCCCCCCGGGGCTTCGGGAATGAGCAGTTCTTC.

The gene calls are TRBV7-2 and TRBJ2-5, with 7 bases that match TRBD2. The CDR3 sequence is 14 residues long. V gave up 4 bases and J gave up 5 bases; unmatched junction bases: 7. Looked up from germline, CDR1 is SGHTA and CDR2 is FQGNSA. The CDR3 DNA sequence: TGTGCCAGCAGCTCATTAGCGGGCGAGGAGACCCAGTACTTC. This codes for CASSSLAGEETQYF.

The rearrangement links TRBV9 to TRBJ2-7, with 7 bases aligning to TRBD1. The V gene end was trimmed by 4 bases and the J gene end by 3 bases; junction bases not matched to a gene: 7. This CDR3 has 14 residues. Germline V lookup: CDR1 SGDLS, CDR2 YYNGEE. The CDR3 spells CASSPGTALYEQYF. CDR3 DNA sequence: TGTGCCAGCAGCCCTGGGACAGCGCTCTACGAGCAGTACTTC.

The chain is built from TRBV2 and TRBJ2-5; no firm D call. Germline V CDR1 and CDR2: SNHLY, FYNNEI. This CDR3 is built from 11 residues. Trimming took 4 bases from V and 7 from J, leaving 7 bases between them. The CDR3 DNA reads TGTGCCAGCAGTGGGGCCATGACCCAGTACTTC. Translated: CASSGAMTQYF.

The CDR3 loop reads CASSRPPPGELFF. CDR3 nucleotides: TGTGCCAGCAGCCGACCGCCCCCCGGGGAGCTGTTTTTT. The chain joins TRBV5-4 to TRBJ2-2; D not resolved. Germline V gene sequence: CDR1 SGHNT, CDR2 YYREEE (reference sequence). The V gene lost 4 bases and the J gene lost 6 bases, with 10 bases spanning the gap. The CDR3 has 13 residues. Together with reference TRBV5-4 and TRBJ2-2, the CDR3 gives the full variable domain: ETGVTQSPTHLIKTRGQQVTLRCSSQSGHNTVSWYQQALGQGPQFIFQYYREEENGRGNFPPRFSGLQFPNYSSELNVNALELDDSALYLCASSRPPPGELFFGEGSRLTVL.

V is TRBV6-1 and J is TRBJ2-3, with D possibly being TRBD1 or TRBD2 (5 bases each). V lost 6 bases and J lost 3, with 16 bases in between. The V gene's germline CDR1 is MNHNS and CDR2 SASEGT. The CDR3 runs 15 residues. The CDR3 DNA sequence: TGTGCCAGCAGCGCCTCTCCGGGACCGACAGATACGCAGTATTTT. It specifies CASSASPGPTDTQYF.